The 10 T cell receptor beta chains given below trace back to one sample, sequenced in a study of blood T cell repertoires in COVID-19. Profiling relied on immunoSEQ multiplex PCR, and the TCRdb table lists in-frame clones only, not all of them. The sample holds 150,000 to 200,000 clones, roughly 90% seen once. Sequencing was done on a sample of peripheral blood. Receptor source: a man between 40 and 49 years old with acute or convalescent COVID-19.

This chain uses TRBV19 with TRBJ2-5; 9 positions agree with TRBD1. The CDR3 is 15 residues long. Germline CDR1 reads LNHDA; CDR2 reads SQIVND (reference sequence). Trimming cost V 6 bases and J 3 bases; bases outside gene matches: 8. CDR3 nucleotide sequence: TGTGCCAGTAGCGATCAGACAGGGGGGAAAGAGACCCAGTACTTC. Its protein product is CASSDQTGGKETQYF.

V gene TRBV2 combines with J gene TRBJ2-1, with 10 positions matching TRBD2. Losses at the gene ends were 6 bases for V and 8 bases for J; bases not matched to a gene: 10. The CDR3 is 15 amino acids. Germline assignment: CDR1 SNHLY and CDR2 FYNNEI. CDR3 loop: CASSVLAGSFHEQFF. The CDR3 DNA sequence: TGTGCCAGCAGCGTACTAGCGGGGTCATTCCATGAGCAGTTCTTC.

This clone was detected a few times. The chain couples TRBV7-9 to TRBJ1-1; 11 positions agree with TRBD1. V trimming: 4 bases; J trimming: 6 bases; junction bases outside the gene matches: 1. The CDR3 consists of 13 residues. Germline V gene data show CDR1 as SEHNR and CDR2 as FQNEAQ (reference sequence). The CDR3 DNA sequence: TGTGCCAGCAGCTGGGACAGGGGGTCTGAAGCTTTCTTT. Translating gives CASSWDRGSEAFF.

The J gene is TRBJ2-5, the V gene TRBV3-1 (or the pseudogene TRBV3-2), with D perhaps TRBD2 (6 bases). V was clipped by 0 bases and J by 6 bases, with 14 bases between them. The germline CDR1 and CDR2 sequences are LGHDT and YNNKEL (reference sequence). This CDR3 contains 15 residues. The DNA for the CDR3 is TGTGCCAGCAGCCAAGATTCGGGGGTAGTGCAGACCCAGTACTTC. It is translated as CASSQDSGVVQTQYF.

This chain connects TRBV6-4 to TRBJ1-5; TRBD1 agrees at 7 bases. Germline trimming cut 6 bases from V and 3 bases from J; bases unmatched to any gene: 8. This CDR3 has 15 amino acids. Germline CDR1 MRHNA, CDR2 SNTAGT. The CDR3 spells CASSLDGTDNQPQHF. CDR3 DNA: TGTGCCAGCAGCCTTGACGGGACAGACAATCAGCCCCAGCATTTT.

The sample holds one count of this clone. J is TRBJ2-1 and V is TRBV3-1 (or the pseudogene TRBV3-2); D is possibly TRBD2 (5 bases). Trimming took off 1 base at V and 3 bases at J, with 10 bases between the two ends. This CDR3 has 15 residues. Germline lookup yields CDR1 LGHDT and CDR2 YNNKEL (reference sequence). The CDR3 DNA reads TGTGCCAGCAGCCAAGGATCGGGATACTACAATGAGCAGTTCTTC. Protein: CASSQGSGYYNEQFF.

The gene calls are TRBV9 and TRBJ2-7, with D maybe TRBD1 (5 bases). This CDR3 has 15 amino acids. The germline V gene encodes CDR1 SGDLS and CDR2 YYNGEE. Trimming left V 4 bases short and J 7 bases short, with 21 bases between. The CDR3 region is CASSHGAGYGYEQYF. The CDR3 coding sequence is TGTGCCAGCAGCCACGGCGCAGGGTATGGGTATGAGCAGTACTTC.

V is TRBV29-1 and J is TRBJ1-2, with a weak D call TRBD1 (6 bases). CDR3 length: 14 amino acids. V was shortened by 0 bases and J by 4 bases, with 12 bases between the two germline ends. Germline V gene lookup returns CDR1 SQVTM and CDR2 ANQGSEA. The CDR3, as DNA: TGCAGCGTTGAAGATCAGAGGGGGGGCTATGGCTACACCTTC. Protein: CSVEDQRGGYGYTF.

In DNA, the CDR3 is TGTGCCAGCAGTGGAACAGGGGGGATTTACAATGAGCAGTTCTTC. Translating gives CASSGTGGIYNEQFF. The rearrangement links TRBV7-8 to TRBJ2-1, with 8 bases that match TRBD1. Germline assignment: CDR1 SGHVS and CDR2 FQNEAQ. The CDR3 runs 15 residues. V dropped 6 bases and J dropped 4; count of bases not matched to a gene: 8.

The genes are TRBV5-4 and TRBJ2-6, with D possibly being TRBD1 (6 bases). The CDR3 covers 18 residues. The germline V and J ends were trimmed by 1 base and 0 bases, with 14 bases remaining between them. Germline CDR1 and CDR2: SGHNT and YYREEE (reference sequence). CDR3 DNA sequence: TGTGCCAGCAGCTTGCTTACGGACAGTTTCTCTGGGGCCAACGTCCTGACTTTC. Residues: CASSLLTDSFSGANVLTF.